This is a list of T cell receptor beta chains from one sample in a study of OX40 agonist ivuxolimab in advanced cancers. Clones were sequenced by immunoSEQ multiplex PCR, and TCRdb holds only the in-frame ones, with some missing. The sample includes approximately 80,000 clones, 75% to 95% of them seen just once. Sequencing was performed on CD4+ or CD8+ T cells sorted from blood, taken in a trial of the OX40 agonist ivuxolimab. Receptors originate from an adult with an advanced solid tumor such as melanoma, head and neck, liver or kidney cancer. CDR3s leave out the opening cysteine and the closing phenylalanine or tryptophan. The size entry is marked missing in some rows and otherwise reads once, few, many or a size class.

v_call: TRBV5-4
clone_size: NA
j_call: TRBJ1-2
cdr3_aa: ASSLDTFGYGYT

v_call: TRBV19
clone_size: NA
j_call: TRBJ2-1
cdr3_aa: ASSRGQAGNEQF

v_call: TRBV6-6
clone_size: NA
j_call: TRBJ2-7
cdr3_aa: ASSYFRDTYEQY

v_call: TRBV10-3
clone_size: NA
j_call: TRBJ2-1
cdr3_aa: AISGGTSENEQF

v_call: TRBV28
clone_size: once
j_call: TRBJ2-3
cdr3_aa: ASSRDRGITDTQY

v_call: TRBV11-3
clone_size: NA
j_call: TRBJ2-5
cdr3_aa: ASSFVTGLLETQY

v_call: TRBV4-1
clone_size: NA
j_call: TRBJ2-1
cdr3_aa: ASSQDPRTSGRQKEQF

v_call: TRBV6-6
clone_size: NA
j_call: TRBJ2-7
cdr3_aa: ASSYRDPNAYEQY

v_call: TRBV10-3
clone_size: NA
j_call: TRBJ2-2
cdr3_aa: AIGEGGNTGELF

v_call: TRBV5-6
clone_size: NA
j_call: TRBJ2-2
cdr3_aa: ASSHPGTSGAGELF

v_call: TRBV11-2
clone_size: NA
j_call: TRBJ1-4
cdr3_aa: ASSLVSGTGYEKLF

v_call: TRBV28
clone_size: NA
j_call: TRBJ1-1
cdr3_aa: ASSLTVLGTEAF